Presented here are 16 T cell receptor beta chains from one specimen sequenced in a study of HIV-infected patients and healthy controls (dated by TCRdb to about 2014). Library method: 5' RACE. Sequenced on an Illumina MiSeq. TCRdb cleaned the public reads at Q25 with fastp, built clones with MiXCR and kept in-frame beta chains. Rows with a matching CDR3 protein are joined into one entry that keeps the most common DNA and genes. The sample table contains approximately 64,000 distinct CDR3 sequences; only one count was recorded for less than 20% of them. The ten largest clones take up approximately 1.5% of the sample. What was sequenced was CD4+ T cells from blood. These receptors all come from a human donor in good health.

This clonotype showed up just a few times. Here the CDR3 reads CASSVGSGKNIQYF. The DNA of the CDR3 is TGTGCCAGCAGCGTAGGGAGCGGCAAAAACATTCAGTACTTC. The V and J genes are TRBV9 and TRBJ2-4, with D possibly being TRBD2 (5 bases). CDR3 size: 14 residues. The V gene lost 0 bases and the J gene lost 3 bases, with 7 bases spanning the gap. The V gene's germline CDR1 is SGDLS and CDR2 YYNGEE.

CDR3 in amino acids: CASSYGTGTGYTF. The CDR3 nucleotides are TGTGCCAGCAGCTACGGGACAGGGACCGGCTACACCTTC. This chain connects TRBV3-1 to TRBJ1-2, with 9 nucleotides matching TRBD1. J was trimmed by 8 bases and V by 5 bases; bases with no gene match: 6. The CDR3 runs to 13 residues. Germline V gives CDR1 LGHDT, CDR2 YNNKEL (reference sequence).

This clonotype came up once. The V call is TRBV7-8, the J call TRBJ2-5; D perhaps matches TRBD2 (6 bases). V gave up 1 base and J gave up 0 bases, with 12 bases separating them. The CDR3 has 16 amino acids. Germline V gene data show CDR1 as SGHVS and CDR2 as FQNEAQ. The CDR3 sequence: CASSLGWRDYQETQYF. DNA for the CDR3: TGTGCCAGCAGCTTAGGGTGGAGGGACTACCAAGAGACCCAGTACTTC.

In this sample, this clonotype turned up many times. The chain couples TRBV6-5 to TRBJ2-5; TRBD2 matches at 7 bases. Per germline, CDR1 MNHEY and CDR2 SVGAGI. The ends lost 4 bases at V and 1 base at J; junction bases unmatched: 6. The CDR3 spans 15 residues. Here the CDR3 reads CASSSQLASQETQYF. The CDR3 coding sequence is TGTGCCAGCAGTTCTCAACTAGCGAGCCAAGAGACCCAGTACTTC.

The chain uses TRBV20-1 and TRBJ2-5; 7 bases align to TRBD1. This CDR3 is built from 12 residues. The junction had 2 bases not matched to a gene; V was cut back by 5 bases and J by 2 bases. Germline V gene sequence: CDR1 DFQATT, CDR2 SNEGSKA (reference sequence). The CDR3 here is CSAPDRQETQYF. Here the CDR3 DNA reads TGCAGTGCTCCGGACAGGCAAGAGACCCAGTACTTC.

This clonotype was seen a single time. The chain links TRBV6-5 to TRBJ2-5, with 12 bases matching TRBD2. The V segment lost 6 bases and the J segment 3 bases; nucleotides outside the gene matches: 8. Germline-derived CDR1 and CDR2 are MNHEY and SVGAGI. CDR3 length: 16 residues. CDR3: CASSSGLAGPKETQYF. The CDR3 DNA is TGTGCCAGCAGCTCGGGACTAGCGGGTCCCAAAGAGACCCAGTACTTC.

This sequence joins TRBV7-9 and TRBJ2-7; 7 bases are a match to TRBD1. Germline values: CDR1 SEHNR, CDR2 FQNEAQ (reference sequence). Trimming removed 4 bases from V and 1 base from J; junction bases left unmatched: 4. The CDR3 runs 14 residues. The CDR3 is CASSWTGESYEQYF. CDR3 in DNA: TGTGCCAGCAGCTGGACAGGAGAGTCCTACGAGCAGTACTTC.

The J gene is TRBJ1-1, the V gene TRBV2; a possible D gene is TRBD1 (6 bases). The V end lost 5 bases, the J end lost 1 base, and 14 bases lay between the germline ends. The CDR3 contains 15 residues. The germline V gene encodes CDR1 SNHLY and CDR2 FYNNEI. CDR3 sequence: CASSLEQGENTEAFF. The CDR3 DNA reads TGTGCCAGCAGTTTGGAACAGGGAGAGAACACTGAAGCTTTCTTT.

The gene calls are TRBV9 and TRBJ1-2; D is perhaps TRBD1 (6 bases). CDR1 is SGDLS, CDR2 YYNGEE, per germline. The ends were cut back, 4 bases at V and 4 bases at J, with 14 bases in the middle. The CDR3 is 14 residues long. CDR3 sequence (DNA): TGTGCCAGCAGCCCCCACATGGACAGCTATGGCTACACCTTC. Translation gives CASSPHMDSYGYTF.

J is TRBJ2-3 and V is TRBV20-1; 10 bases map to TRBD2. This CDR3 region has 16 residues. From germline, CDR1 is DFQATT and CDR2 SNEGSKA (reference sequence). J was trimmed by 10 bases and V by 5 bases; bases with no gene match: 18. CDR3 sequence reads: CSAPPPKRGGGESQYF. The CDR3, as DNA: TGCAGTGCTCCCCCCCCTAAGCGGGGGGGAGGGGAGTCGCAGTATTTT.

This clonotype appeared a few times. The CDR3 spells CASSLASSQGRETQYF. CDR3 coding DNA: TGTGCCAGCAGCTTAGCCTCCTCGCAGGGGAGGGAGACCCAGTACTTC. The rearrangement joins TRBV7-9 to TRBJ2-5, with D tentatively TRBD1 or TRBD2 (6 bases each). Per germline, CDR1 SEHNR and CDR2 FQNEAQ (reference sequence). V was clipped by 0 bases and J by 5 bases, with 16 bases between them. The CDR3 is 16 residues long.

This clonotype was seen a few times. The V gene is TRBV7-2, the J gene TRBJ1-1; 7 bases align to TRBD1. The CDR3 length is 16 residues. V was pared by 2 bases and J by 3 bases, with 9 bases of the junction left unmatched. CDR1 SGHTA and CDR2 FQGNSA come from the germline V gene. The DNA of the CDR3 is TGTGCCAGCAGCTTAAAGGAGGACAGGTTGGACACTGAAGCTTTCTTT. It specifies CASSLKEDRLDTEAFF.

This clonotype was recorded many times. The J gene is TRBJ2-1, the V gene TRBV6-5; 7 bases are a match to TRBD1. Germline CDR1 is MNHEY and CDR2 is SVGAGI. Trimming took 6 bases from V and 3 from J; bases not matched to a gene: 8. CDR3 length: 15 amino acids. CDR3 DNA: TGTGCCAGCAGCCCCGGGACAGCGATCTACAATGAGCAGTTCTTC. It codes for CASSPGTAIYNEQFF.

The sample holds many counts of this clonotype. V gene TRBV12-3 or TRBV12-4 combines with J gene TRBJ1-1; D is unclear. The CDR3 length is 15 residues. V lost 5 bases and J 0 bases, leaving 13 bases between the germline ends. The CDR3: CASSPREYMNTEAFF. For the CDR3, the DNA is TGTGCCAGCAGTCCCCGTGAGTACATGAACACTGAAGCTTTCTTT.

The rearrangement uses TRBV5-1 and TRBJ2-7, with 11 bases identical to TRBD1. Per the germline V gene, CDR1 is SGHRS and CDR2 is YFSETQ. Trimming cost V 4 bases and J 7 bases; bases outside gene matches: 13. The CDR3 length is 16 residues. The CDR3 region is CASSAIVAGTGGEQYF. The CDR3 DNA reads TGCGCCAGCAGCGCAATTGTAGCCGGGACAGGGGGGGAGCAGTACTTC.

V and J are TRBV4-1 and TRBJ1-2; possible D gene TRBD1, 6 bases. Trimming took 6 bases from V and 1 from J, leaving 12 bases between them. The CDR3 spans 14 residues. Looked up from germline, CDR1 is MGHRA and CDR2 is YSYEKL. This CDR3 is CASREAGVNYGYTF. Written as DNA, the CDR3 is TGCGCCAGCAGGGAAGCAGGGGTTAACTATGGCTACACCTTC.